The 7 T cell receptor beta chains below were found in one sample sequenced in a study of CD8 T cells in Susac syndrome. Random-hexamer reverse transcription was applied to roughly 0.5 to 1 ug RNA. TCRdb re-called the immunoSEQ multiplex PCR reads with MiXCR, one entry per CDR3 protein. Of 150,000 to 160,000 distinct CDR3 sequences in the sample, 85% to 95% are singletons; the top ten hold 0.16%. The sample comprised CD4+ T cells from PBMCs. The receptors here all came from a human donor with Susac syndrome.

This sequence joins TRBV20-1 and TRBJ1-4; 7 nucleotides agree with TRBD1. The V and J ends lost 0 bases and 8 bases, in that order; junction bases with no gene match: 12. The CDR3 loop spans 16 amino acids. CDR1 is DFQATT, CDR2 SNEGSKA, per germline (reference sequence). The CDR3 is CSARERGRGHREKLFF. The CDR3 nucleotides are TGCAGTGCTAGAGAAAGGGGGAGGGGGCATCGGGAAAAACTGTTTTTT.

The chain has TRBV2 and TRBJ2-2, with D perhaps matching TRBD1 (5 bases). The CDR3 is made up of 15 amino acids. With 2 bases removed from V and 4 bases from J, the gap between germline ends came to 11 bases. Germline V gives CDR1 SNHLY, CDR2 FYNNEI. The CDR3 region is CASSERRQITGELFF. Written as DNA, the CDR3 is TGTGCCAGCAGTGAACGCCGACAGATCACCGGGGAGCTGTTTTTT. The complete variable domain, with remaining parts taken from reference TRBV2 and TRBJ2-2, reads EPEVTQTPSHQVTQMGQEVILRCVPISNHLYFYWYRQILGQKVEFLVSFYNNEISEKSEIFDDQFSVERPDGSNFTLKIRSTKLEDSAMYFCASSERRQITGELFFGEGSRLTVL.

The chain joins TRBV9 to TRBJ1-2, with D tentatively TRBD1 (5 bases). Between the trimmed V and J ends, which lost 0 bases and 3 bases, there was a span of 9 bases. Germline V gives CDR1 SGDLS, CDR2 YYNGEE. The CDR3 runs 14 residues. DNA of the CDR3: TGTGCCAGCAGCGTAGATCAGGGCGACTATGGCTACACCTTC. The encoded protein is CASSVDQGDYGYTF.

The V call is TRBV20-1, the J call TRBJ2-1; D might be TRBD2 (6 bases). Germline CDR1 reads DFQATT; CDR2 reads SNEGSKA (reference sequence). This CDR3 has 13 residues. With 2 bases removed from V and 3 bases from J, the gap between germline ends came to 8 bases. The CDR3 loop reads CSARSTSYNEQFF. CDR3 nucleotides: TGCAGTGCTAGATCGACTAGCTACAATGAGCAGTTCTTC.

The gene calls are TRBV5-1 and TRBJ2-3, with D tentatively TRBD1 or TRBD2 (5 bases each). V lost 0 bases, J lost 0 bases, and 11 bases lay in between. CDR3 length: 16 residues. CDR1 and CDR2 from the germline V gene are SGHRS and YFSETQ. CDR3 in DNA: TGCGCCAGCAGCTTGGAACGGGGCCTTAGCACAGATACGCAGTATTTT. This encodes CASSLERGLSTDTQYF.

The gene calls are TRBV27 and TRBJ2-7; D is unclear. Germline CDR1 is MNHEY and CDR2 is SMNVEV (reference sequence). The CDR3 extends over 14 amino acids. Trimming shortened V by 8 bases and J by 6 bases, and 20 bases separated the two germline ends. The CDR3 is CASRSPSRVGEQYF. The CDR3 coding sequence is TGTGCCAGCCGATCCCCGTCAAGGGTAGGCGAGCAGTACTTC.

The chain employs TRBV7-2 and TRBJ2-3, with 8 bases aligning to TRBD1. Germline V lookup: CDR1 SGHTA, CDR2 FQGNSA. This CDR3 spans 14 amino acids. Trimming at V came to 7 bases and at J to 7 bases, leaving 10 bases not matched to a gene. The CDR3 reads CASIGQGAQYTQYF. The CDR3 bases are TGTGCCAGCATTGGTCAGGGGGCTCAATATACGCAGTATTTT.